This T cell receptor beta chain was captured in a study of metastatic and nonmetastatic thyroid tumors. Background on the study: Repertoire comparisons spanned blood and tumor or nodule tissue from malignant and benign thyroid patients.

V was trimmed by 7 bases and J by 1 base, leaving 9 bases between them. Germline lookup yields CDR1 DFQATT and CDR2 SNEGSKA (reference sequence). There are 12 residues in the CDR3. Notes on this clone: A read error is possible here, since a much larger clone lies one base away.

Before thyroid surgery, none of the patients had received any treatment. Under the authors' procedure: Differences in CDR3 between clinicopathological groups were drawn on to build a classifier intended to discriminate distant-metastatic papillary thyroid cancer patients. Through MiXCR, TCRdb re-clonotyped the PCR reads. The V and J calls here are based on TCRdb, not the publication. The sample lists about 40,000 clones, more than 9.5% occurring once. The sample comprised blood. The origin of this receptor is a female donor with papillary thyroid cancer or a benign thyroid nodule (not recorded which). Some clones in this sample may be carry-over from other donors' samples. The V gene is TRBV20-1, the J gene TRBJ2-3, with D perhaps assigned TRBD1 or TRBD2 (5 bases each). In nucleotides, the CDR3 is TGCAGTGGGGGGTACGGCACAGATACGCAGTATTTT. Translated: CSGGYGTDTQYF.